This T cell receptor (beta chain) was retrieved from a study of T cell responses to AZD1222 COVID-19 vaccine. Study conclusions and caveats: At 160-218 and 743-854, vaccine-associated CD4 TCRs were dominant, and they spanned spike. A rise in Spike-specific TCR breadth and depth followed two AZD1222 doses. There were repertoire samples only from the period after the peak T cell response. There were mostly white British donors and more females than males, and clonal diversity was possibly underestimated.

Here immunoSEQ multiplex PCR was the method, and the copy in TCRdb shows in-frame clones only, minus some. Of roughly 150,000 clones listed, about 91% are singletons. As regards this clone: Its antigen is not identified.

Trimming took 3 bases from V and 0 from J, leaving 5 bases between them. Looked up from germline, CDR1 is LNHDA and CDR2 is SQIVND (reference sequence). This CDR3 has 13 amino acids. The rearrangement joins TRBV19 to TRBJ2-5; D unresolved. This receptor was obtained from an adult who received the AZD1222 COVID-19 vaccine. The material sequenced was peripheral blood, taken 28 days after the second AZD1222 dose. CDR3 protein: CASSIQNQETQYF. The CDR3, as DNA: TGTGCCAGTAGTATCCAGAACCAAGAGACCCAGTACTTC.